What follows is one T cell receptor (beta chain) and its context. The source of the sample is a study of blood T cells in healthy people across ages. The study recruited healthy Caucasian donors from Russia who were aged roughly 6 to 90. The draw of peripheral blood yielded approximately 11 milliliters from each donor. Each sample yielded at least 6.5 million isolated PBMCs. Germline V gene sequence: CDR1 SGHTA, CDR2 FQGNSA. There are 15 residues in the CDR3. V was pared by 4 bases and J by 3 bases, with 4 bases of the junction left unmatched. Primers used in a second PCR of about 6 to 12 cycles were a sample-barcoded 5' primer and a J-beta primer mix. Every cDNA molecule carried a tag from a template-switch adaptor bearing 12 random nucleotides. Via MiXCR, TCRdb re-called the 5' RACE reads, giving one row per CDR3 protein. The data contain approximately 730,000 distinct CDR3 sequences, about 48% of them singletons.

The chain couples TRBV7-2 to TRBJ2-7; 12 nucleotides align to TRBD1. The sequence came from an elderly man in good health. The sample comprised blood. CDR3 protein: CASSSRDRGRYEQYF. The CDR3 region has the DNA TGTGCCAGCAGCTCCCGGGACAGGGGGCGCTACGAGCAGTACTTC.